This T cell receptor (beta chain) was obtained from a study of T-cell reconstitution after alpha-beta-depleted transplantation in children. Library preparation (for TCRbeta) was performed with unique molecular identifiers. TCRdb re-called the PCR reads through MiXCR, storing one row per CDR3 protein. The table shows 450,000 to 700,000 distinct CDR3 sequences, with 25% to 30% occurring only once. The CDR3 covers 13 residues. CDR1 and CDR2 from the germline V gene are SGHAT and FQNNGV. V dropped 5 bases and J dropped 2 bases, with 9 bases sitting between them. This TCR was sampled from a boy under two years old with Wiskott-Aldrich syndrome, due to receive a stem cell transplant. The input for sequencing was PBMCs, taken before TCRalphabeta/CD19-depleted stem cell transplant. The chain carries TRBV11-2 and TRBJ2-5, with D hard to call. CDR3 region: CASSVDLQETQYF. Written as DNA, the CDR3 is TGTGCCAGCAGCGTCGACCTACAAGAGACCCAGTACTTC.